The 12 T cell receptor beta chains below come from one sample, sequenced in a study of blood T cell repertoires in COVID-19. The table came from immunoSEQ multiplex PCR; TCRdb's copy has only in-frame clones and leaves some out. In the table there are approximately 290,000 clones, 65% to 85% of which are singletons. Material for sequencing was peripheral blood. The receptors were gathered from a person aged 70 to 85 with COVID-19, enrolled during active disease.

For the CDR3, the DNA is TGTGCCAGCAGTGCTCGAACAGACAGAAACTACGAGCAGTACTTC. It translates to CASSARTDRNYEQYF. The chain recombines TRBV2 with TRBJ2-7; a possible D gene is TRBD1 (5 bases). The CDR3 loop spans 15 amino acids. CDR1 and CDR2 from the germline V gene are SNHLY and FYNNEI. With 4 bases removed from V and 3 bases from J, the gap between germline ends came to 16 bases.

A single count supports this clone. The chain employs TRBV27 and TRBJ1-2, with 9 nucleotides matching TRBD1. V dropped 0 bases and J dropped 7; count of bases not matched to a gene: 3. The CDR3 length is 14 residues. Germline CDR1 is MNHEY and CDR2 is SMNVEV (reference sequence). CDR3 residues: CASSLSDRGTGYTF. As DNA, the CDR3 is TGTGCCAGCAGTTTATCGGACAGGGGTACTGGCTACACCTTC.

This chain joins TRBV30 and TRBJ2-2, with unresolved D. Trimming took 4 bases from V and 6 from J, leaving 12 bases between them. This CDR3 is built from 13 residues. CDR1 is GTSNPN, CDR2 SVGIG, per germline (reference sequence). The DNA of the CDR3 is TGTGCCTGGACGTCGAGTTCACCCGGGGAGCTGTTTTTT. The encoded protein is CAWTSSSPGELFF.

The rearrangement uses TRBV7-8 and TRBJ1-2; 7 bases map to TRBD1. V was pared by 1 base and J by 5 bases, with 10 bases of the junction left unmatched. Looked up from germline, CDR1 is SGHVS and CDR2 is FQNEAQ. The CDR3 sequence is 16 residues long. The CDR3 spells CASSLEGGGSLYGYTF. The CDR3 bases are TGTGCCAGCAGCTTAGAAGGGGGCGGCAGTCTTTATGGCTACACCTTC.

V and J are TRBV9 and TRBJ2-1; 7 bases match TRBD1. The ends lost 2 bases at V and 9 bases at J; junction bases unmatched: 5. CDR1 SGDLS and CDR2 YYNGEE come from the germline V gene. The CDR3 spans 13 residues. The CDR3 nucleotides read TGTGCCAGCAGCGTCACCTCAGGGGGTGAGCAGTTCTTC. Its translation: CASSVTSGGEQFF.

The V call is TRBV5-4, the J call TRBJ2-3, with TRBD2 matching 10 bases. CDR1 is SGHNT and CDR2 is YYREEE in the germline V gene (reference sequence). The CDR3 totals 14 residues. V lost 7 bases and J lost 5; bases outside the gene matches: 7. The CDR3 spells CASGSGGAGDTQYF. In nucleotides, the CDR3 is TGTGCCAGCGGCAGCGGGGGGGCAGGAGATACGCAGTATTTT. The full variable domain, rest sourced from reference TRBV5-4 and TRBJ2-3, is ETGVTQSPTHLIKTRGQQVTLRCSSQSGHNTVSWYQQALGQGPQFIFQYYREEENGRGNFPPRFSGLQFPNYSSELNVNALELDDSALYLCASGSGGAGDTQYFGPGTRLTVL.

The gene calls are TRBV7-8 and TRBJ2-5, with a possible D match to TRBD1 (5 bases). The germline CDR1 and CDR2 sequences are SGHVS and FQNEAQ. The CDR3 is made up of 12 amino acids. Trimming took off 5 bases at V and 2 bases at J, with 6 bases between the two ends. The CDR3 loop reads CASSPGQETQYF. CDR3 in DNA: TGTGCCAGCAGCCCAGGGCAAGAGACCCAGTACTTC.

V usage is TRBV5-1 and J usage is TRBJ2-3; D gene unclear. The CDR3 extends over 12 amino acids. Trimming shortened V by 4 bases and J by 5 bases, and 8 bases separated the two germline ends. Germline V gene data show CDR1 as SGHRS and CDR2 as YFSETQ. The DNA for the CDR3 is TGCGCCAGCAGCGGTGGGCGAGATACGCAGTATTTT. It encodes CASSGGRDTQYF.

The chain combines TRBV7-9 with TRBJ2-2; D is perhaps TRBD2 (6 bases). The V gene lost 2 bases and the J gene lost 0 bases, with 7 bases spanning the gap. The CDR3 loop spans 15 amino acids. Germline-derived CDR1 and CDR2 are SEHNR and FQNEAQ (reference sequence). This chain's CDR3 is CASSLRGTNTGELFF. CDR3 nucleotide sequence: TGTGCCAGCAGCTTACGGGGGACGAACACCGGGGAGCTGTTTTTT.

The V and J genes are TRBV4-3 and TRBJ2-2; 8 nucleotides agree with TRBD1. This CDR3 spans 19 amino acids. Germline assignment: CDR1 LGHNA and CDR2 YSLEER. Losses at the gene ends were 1 base for V and 1 base for J; bases not matched to a gene: 11. The CDR3 coding sequence is TGCGCCAGCAGCCAAGGGCCAACAGGGGGTAGTTGGAACACCGGGGAGCTGTTTTTT. It encodes CASSQGPTGGSWNTGELFF.

V gene TRBV19 combines with J gene TRBJ2-2; 9 positions match TRBD2. V was clipped by 4 bases and J by 2 bases; unmatched bases: 2. From germline, CDR1 is LNHDA and CDR2 SQIVND (reference sequence). The CDR3 spans 15 residues. CDR3 DNA sequence: TGTGCCAGTAGTACGGGACTAGCAAACACCGGGGAGCTGTTTTTT. It translates to CASSTGLANTGELFF. Using reference TRBV19 and TRBJ2-2 for the parts outside the CDR3, the full variable domain is DGGITQSPKYLFRKEGQNVTLSCEQNLNHDAMYWYRQDPGQGLRLIYYSQIVNDFQKGDIAEGYSVSREKKESFPLTVTSAQKNPTAFYLCASSTGLANTGELFFGEGSRLTVL.

This clone has a single count. The CDR3 spells CASSSTGGGGNTIYF. The DNA of the CDR3 is TGTGCCAGCAGCTCGACAGGGGGCGGTGGAAACACCATATATTTT. The rearrangement uses TRBV7-3 and TRBJ1-3; 10 bases fit TRBD1. The CDR3 runs 15 residues. CDR1 is SGHTA and CDR2 is FQGTGA in the germline V gene. V lost 4 bases, J lost 3 bases, and 3 bases stayed unmatched.